Sequencing of this T cell receptor beta chain was carried out in a study of T cell responses to AZD1222 COVID-19 vaccine. TCRdb keeps only in-frame clones here, not all; method: immunoSEQ multiplex PCR. The profile shows roughly 42,000 clones, around three quarters of them singletons. Germline-derived CDR1 and CDR2 are MNHEY and SMNVEV (reference sequence). V was cut by 4 bases and J by 0 bases, with 16 bases left in between. The CDR3 runs 16 residues. The V gene is TRBV27, the J gene TRBJ2-7, with D possibly being TRBD1 (5 bases). Material: peripheral blood, obtained on day 0 of AZD1222 vaccination. The clonotype comes from an adult in good health. CDR3: CASSSLTALNSYEQYF. CDR3 sequence (DNA): TGTGCCAGCAGTTCGTTGACAGCTCTCAACTCCTACGAGCAGTACTTC.